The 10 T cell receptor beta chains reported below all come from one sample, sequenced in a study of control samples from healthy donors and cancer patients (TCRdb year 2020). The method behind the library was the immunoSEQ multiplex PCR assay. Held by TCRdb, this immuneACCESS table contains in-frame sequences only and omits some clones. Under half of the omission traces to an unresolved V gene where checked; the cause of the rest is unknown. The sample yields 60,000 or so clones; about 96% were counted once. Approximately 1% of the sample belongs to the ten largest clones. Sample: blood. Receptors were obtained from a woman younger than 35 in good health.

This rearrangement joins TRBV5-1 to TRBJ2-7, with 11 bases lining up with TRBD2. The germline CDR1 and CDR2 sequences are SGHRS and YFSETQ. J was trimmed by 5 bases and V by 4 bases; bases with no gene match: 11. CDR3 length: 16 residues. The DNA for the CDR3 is TGCGCCAGCAGCACCCGCCCTAGCGGGGGGATGGACGAGCAGTACTTC. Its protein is CASSTRPSGGMDEQYF.

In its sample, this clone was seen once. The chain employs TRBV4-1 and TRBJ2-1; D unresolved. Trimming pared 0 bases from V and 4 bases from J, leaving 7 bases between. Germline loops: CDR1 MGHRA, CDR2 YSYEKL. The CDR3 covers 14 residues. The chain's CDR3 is CASSQDVTYNEQFF. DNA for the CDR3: TGCGCCAGCAGCCAAGACGTGACATACAATGAGCAGTTCTTC.

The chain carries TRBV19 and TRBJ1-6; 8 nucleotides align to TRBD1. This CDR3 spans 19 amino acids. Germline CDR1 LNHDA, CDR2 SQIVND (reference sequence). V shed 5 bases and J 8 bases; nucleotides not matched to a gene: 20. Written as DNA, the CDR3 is TGTGCCAGTAGTTACCTCGAAGACAGGGGAAGTAGGAGGGATTCACCCCTCCACTTT. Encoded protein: CASSYLEDRGSRRDSPLHF.

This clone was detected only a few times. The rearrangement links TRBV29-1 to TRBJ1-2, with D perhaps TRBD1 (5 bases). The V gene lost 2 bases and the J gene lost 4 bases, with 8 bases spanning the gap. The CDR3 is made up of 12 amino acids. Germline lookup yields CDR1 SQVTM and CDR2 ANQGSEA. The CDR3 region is CSVESGFYGYTF. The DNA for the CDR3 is TGCAGCGTTGAATCAGGGTTCTATGGCTACACCTTC.

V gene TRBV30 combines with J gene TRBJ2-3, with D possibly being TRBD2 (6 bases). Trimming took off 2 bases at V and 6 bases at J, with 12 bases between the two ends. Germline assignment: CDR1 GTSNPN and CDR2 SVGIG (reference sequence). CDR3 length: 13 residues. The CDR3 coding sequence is TGTGCCTGGAGTTTCGGGGCGGGGGATACGCAGTATTTT. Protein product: CAWSFGAGDTQYF. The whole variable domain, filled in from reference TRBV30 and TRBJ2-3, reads SQTIHQWPATLVQPVGSPLSLECTVEGTSNPNLYWYRQAAGRGLQLLFYSVGIGQISSEVPQNLSASRPQDRQFILSSKKLLLSDSGFYLCAWSFGAGDTQYFGPGTRLTVL.

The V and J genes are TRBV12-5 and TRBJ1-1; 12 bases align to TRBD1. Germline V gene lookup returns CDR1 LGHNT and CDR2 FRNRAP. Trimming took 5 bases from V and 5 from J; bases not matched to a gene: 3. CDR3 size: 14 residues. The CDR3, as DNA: TGTGCTAGTGGTGGGGACAGGGGGCCAACTGAAGCTTTCTTT. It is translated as CASGGDRGPTEAFF.

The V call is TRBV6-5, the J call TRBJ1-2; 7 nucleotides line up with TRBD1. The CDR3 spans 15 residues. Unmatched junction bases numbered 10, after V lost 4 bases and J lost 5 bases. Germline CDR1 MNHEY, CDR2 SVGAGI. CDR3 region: CASSSPAGTAYGYTF. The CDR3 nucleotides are TGTGCCAGCAGTTCCCCGGCCGGGACAGCATATGGCTACACCTTC.

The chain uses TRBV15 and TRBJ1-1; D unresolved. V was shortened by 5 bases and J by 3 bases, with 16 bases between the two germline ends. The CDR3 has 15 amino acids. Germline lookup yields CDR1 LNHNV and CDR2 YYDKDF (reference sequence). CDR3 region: CATSGIGIADTEAFF. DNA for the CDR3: TGTGCCACCAGCGGCATCGGGATAGCCGACACTGAAGCTTTCTTT.

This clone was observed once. CDR3 bases: TGTGCCAGCAGCATTAACCGGCACAATGAGCAGTTCTTC. As protein: CASSINRHNEQFF. The chain employs TRBV27 and TRBJ2-1; D call uncertain. The CDR3 runs 13 residues. Germline CDR1 reads MNHEY; CDR2 reads SMNVEV (reference sequence). Between the trimmed V and J ends, which lost 6 bases and 5 bases, there was a span of 11 bases.

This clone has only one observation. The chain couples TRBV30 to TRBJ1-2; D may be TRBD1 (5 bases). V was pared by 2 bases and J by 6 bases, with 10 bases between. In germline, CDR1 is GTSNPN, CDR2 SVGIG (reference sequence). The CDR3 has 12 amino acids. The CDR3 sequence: CAWSLGRDGYTF. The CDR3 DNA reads TGTGCCTGGAGTCTGGGCAGGGATGGCTACACCTTC.